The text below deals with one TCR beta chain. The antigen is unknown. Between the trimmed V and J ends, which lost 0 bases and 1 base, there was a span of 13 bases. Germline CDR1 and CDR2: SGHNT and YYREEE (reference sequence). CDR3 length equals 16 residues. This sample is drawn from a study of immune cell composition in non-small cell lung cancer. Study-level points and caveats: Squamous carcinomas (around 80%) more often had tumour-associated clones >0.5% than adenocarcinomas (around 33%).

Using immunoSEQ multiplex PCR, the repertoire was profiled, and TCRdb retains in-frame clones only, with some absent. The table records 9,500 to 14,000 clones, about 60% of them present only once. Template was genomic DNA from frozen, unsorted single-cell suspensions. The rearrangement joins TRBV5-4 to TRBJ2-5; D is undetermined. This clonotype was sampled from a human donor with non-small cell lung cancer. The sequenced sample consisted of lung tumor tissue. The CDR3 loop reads CASSLGPTTGQETQYF. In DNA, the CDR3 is TGTGCCAGCAGCTTGGGCCCCACTACGGGCCAAGAGACCCAGTACTTC.